What follows is one T cell receptor (beta chain) and its context. Its recognized antigen is unknown. No base-level quality is on record; no much larger clone is a single base apart. The library was produced with the immunoSEQ multiplex PCR assay. The deep sequencing platform assayed around 94,000 TCR templates per sample. Genomic DNA extracted from sorted T cells was used for TCRbeta CDR3 sequencing. For the original study's pipeline: Clonal analysis of TCRbeta CDR3 data was done in the R programming language. Comparing unstimulated samples against CFSE-low samples taken after the reaction was how alloreactive CD4+ and CD8+ clones were defined. Regulatory or non-regulatory origin of alloreactive CD4+ clones was assigned by matching sequences to the sorted unstimulated Treg and non-Treg repertoires. Imported from immuneACCESS, the table was reduced by TCRdb to in-frame sequences with V and J called. These copies leave out some clones; in studies compared against another copy, an unresolved V gene accounts for under half, and the cause of the remainder is not known. V and J calls and clone size are as listed in that table; D and trimming were resolved from the DNA. For this sample there are 94,000 or so clones; 95% to 97% appear just once. Less than 0.035% of the sample rests with the top ten.

The sample comes from a study of siplizumab effects on memory and regulatory T cells (dated by TCRdb to the late 2010s). Study-wide context: The study looked at the effect of siplizumab, an anti-CD2 antibody, on alloreactive T-cell subsets in allogeneic mixed lymphocyte reactions made from human PBMCs. What the work shows at the level of the full study, not this receptor alone: A naive or memory phenotype could not be assigned to roughly 75-96% of proliferating CD4+ or CD8+ clones. Siplizumab significantly lowered the cumulative frequency of alloreactive sequences that could be traced to unstimulated CD4+ memory T cells. Compared with memory T cells, unstimulated naive T cells appeared more diverse, and naive cells seemed to make a substantial contribution to the alloresponse. Among mappable alloreactive CD4+ clones, the Treg-derived fraction averaged around 63% with siplizumab versus about 25% in control reactions. Because sequences below about 10^-5 frequency were poorly captured, only a minor fraction of alloreactive clones could be mapped to unstimulated subsets. Whether proliferating Tregs from siplizumab cultures were suppressive was not functionally confirmed.

In addition, sequencing in three donor pairs included unstimulated CD8+ effector memory subsets alongside CD4+ naive, CD8+ naive, CD8+ TEMRA and CD4+ memory subsets. Sorted unstimulated T cells and proliferating T cells recovered from mixed lymphocyte reactions underwent TCRbeta CDR3 sequencing. Fresh whole blood from more than 8 HLA-typed healthy donors was used as the source from which PBMCs were isolated. CDR1 and CDR2 are drawn from the germline V gene: SGHNT, YENEEA. The CDR3 starts with the cysteine, ends with the phenylalanine, and has 14 residues. The sequence is cut down to CDR3 DNA, 42 bases in frame from base 1. The germline ends are 12 bases apart after V is trimmed by 0 bases and J by 7 bases.

This TCR came from a human donor in good health. The chain was built from TRBV11-3 and TRBJ1-1, and perhaps TRBD1 as D gene, on 5 matching bases. Sequences were obtained from naive CD4+ T cells sorted from blood. What this sample's cell subset or site label stands for: unstimulated naive T cells. The DNA is as follows: TGTGCCAGCAGCTTAGATCAGGGAAGGGGTGAAGCTTTCTTT. Translated, this gives CASSLDQGRGEAFF. The variable domain in full, with residues beyond the CDR3 obtained from the reference TRBV11-3 and TRBJ1-1 genes, is EAGVVQSPRYKIIEKKQPVAFWCNPISGHNTLYWYLQNLGQGPELLIRYENEEAVDDSQLPKDRFSAERLKGVDSTLKIQPAELGDSAVYLCASSLDQGRGEAFFGQGTRLTVV.